This TCR beta chain stems from a study of CD8 T cells in ankylosing spondylitis. Notes on the study in general: Both synovial fluid and blood in reactive arthritis had previously been reported to carry some motif variants. In ankylosing spondylitis patients, matched synovial fluid reportedly showed significant enrichment of disease-linked clones. Disease-linked clones were CD8+ and relatively rare in peripheral blood. In ankylosing spondylitis blood, a motif of roughly 8 highly homologous TCR beta variants appeared characteristic.

By quantitative 5'-RACE with molecular barcodes, the TCR beta libraries were made. TCRdb redid the calling of the 5' RACE reads with MiXCR, one entry per CDR3 protein. This sample carries 700,000 to 850,000 distinct CDR3 sequences, 12% of them seen once, and the ten largest clones take approximately 0.51%. This clonotype turned up a few times. What it binds is not known. Germline CDR1 reads LNHNV; CDR2 reads YYDKDF (reference sequence). The ends lost 4 bases at V and 5 bases at J; junction bases unmatched: 10. The CDR3 contains 17 residues. This TCR was recovered from a male donor with ankylosing spondylitis. Sequences were obtained from blood, either unsorted or a sorted T cell fraction (not recorded which). The chain links TRBV15 to TRBJ2-2; 10 bases line up with TRBD2. The CDR3 region has the DNA TGTGCCACCAGCAAGAGCGGGAGGGCCTTAGGGACCGGGGAGCTGTTTTTT. The encoded protein is CATSKSGRALGTGELFF. The full variable domain, its missing parts supplied by reference TRBV15 and TRBJ2-2, is DAMVIQNPRYQVTQFGKPVTLSCSQTLNHNVMYWYQQKSSQAPKLLFHYYDKDFNNEADTPDNFQSRRPNTSFCFLDIRSPGLGDTAMYLCATSKSGRALGTGELFFGEGSRLTVL.